Listed here is a single T cell receptor (beta chain). The antigen is undetermined. Amplification used 60 Vbeta primers and 13 Jbeta primers. TCRdb keeps only in-frame clones here, not all; method: immunoSEQ multiplex PCR. The sample contains about 160,000 clones, approximately 79% of which appear only once. Donors counted as nominally healthy when sampled, yet unrecorded immune exposures were likely. This sample was included in a study of cytomegalovirus exposure and HLA in healthy donors. Study-level findings and limits: A few CMV-associated chains were confirmed in vitro to be specific for CMV antigens. Sequencing depth across donors, presence/absence analyses assumed, was roughly uniform. Most TCR sequences were seen very rarely across donors, but some public TCRs occurred in many.

This clonotype originated in a man in his forties in good health and CMV-seronegative. Sequenced material: PBMCs.

For the CDR3, the DNA is TGCGCCAGCAGCTTGGCGTTTAGCGGGGGAGTTAATGAGCAGTTCTTC. This sequence encodes CASSLAFSGGVNEQFF. This rearrangement joins TRBV5-1 to TRBJ2-1, with 9 bases matching TRBD2. V gave up 0 bases and J gave up 7 bases; unmatched junction bases: 8. Germline V gene lookup returns CDR1 SGHRS and CDR2 YFSETQ. The CDR3 runs to 16 residues.